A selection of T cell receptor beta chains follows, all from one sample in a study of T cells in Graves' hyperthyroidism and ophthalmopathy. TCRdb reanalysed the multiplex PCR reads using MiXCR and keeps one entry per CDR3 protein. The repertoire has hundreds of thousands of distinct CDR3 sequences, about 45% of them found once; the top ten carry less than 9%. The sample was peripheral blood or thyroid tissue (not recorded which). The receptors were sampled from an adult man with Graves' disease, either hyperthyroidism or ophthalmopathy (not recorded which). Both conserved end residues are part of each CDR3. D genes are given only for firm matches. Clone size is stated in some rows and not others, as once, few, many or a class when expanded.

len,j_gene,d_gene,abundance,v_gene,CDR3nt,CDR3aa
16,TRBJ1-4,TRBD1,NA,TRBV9,TGTGCCAGCAGCGTAGGGACAGGGCTGAATGGGGAAAAACTGTTTTTT,CASSVGTGLNGEKLFF
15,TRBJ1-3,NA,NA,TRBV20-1,TGCAGTGCTAGAGATAGTCGGAGCCCTGGAAACACCATATATTTT,CSARDSRSPGNTIYF
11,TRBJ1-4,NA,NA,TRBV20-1,TGCAGTGCCAATGGGGGGGAAAAACTGTTTTTT,CSANGGEKLFF
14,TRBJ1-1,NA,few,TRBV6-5,TGTGCCATCAGCTCCTCAGACCTGAACACTGAAGCTTTCTTT,CAISSSDLNTEAFF
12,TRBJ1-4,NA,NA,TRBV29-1,TGCAGCGTTAAGGTGGATAATGAAAAACTGTTTTTT,CSVKVDNEKLFF
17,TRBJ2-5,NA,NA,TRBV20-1,TGCAGTGCTAGAGTAGTCGGAGCGCAACATCTTCAAGAGACCCAGTACTTC,CSARVVGAQHLQETQYF
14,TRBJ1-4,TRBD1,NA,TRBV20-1,TGCGGTGCCCAAGGGGAGGGGGCAGGTGAAAAACTGTTTTTT,CGAQGEGAGEKLFF
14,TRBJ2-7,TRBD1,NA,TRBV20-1,TGCAGTGCTAGTCCCGGGACAGGGGACTACGAGCAGTACTTC,CSASPGTGDYEQYF
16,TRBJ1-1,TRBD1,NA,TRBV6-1,TGTGCCAGCAGCCAAGGATCAGGGGGCTTGAGCACTGAAGCTTTCTTT,CASSQGSGGLSTEAFF
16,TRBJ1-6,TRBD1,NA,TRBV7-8,TGTGCCAGCAGCTTATATGGACAGGGGGCTGGATCACCCCTCCACTTT,CASSLYGQGAGSPLHF
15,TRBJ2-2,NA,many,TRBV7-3,TGTGCCAGCAGCTTAAAAGCGGGACAGACCGGGGAGCTGTTTTTT,CASSLKAGQTGELFF
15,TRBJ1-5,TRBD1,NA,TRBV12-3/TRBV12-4,TGTGCCAGCAGCTTTGGACAGGGGGCAAGTCAGCCCCAGCATTTT,CASSFGQGASQPQHF
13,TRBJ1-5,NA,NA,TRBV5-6,TGTGCCAGCAGCTTGTACCAGGGTCTGGCCCAGCATTTT,CASSLYQGLAQHF
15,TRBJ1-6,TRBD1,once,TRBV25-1,TGTGCCAGCAGCGTAGGACAGGGTGTTAGTTCACCCCTCCACTTT,CASSVGQGVSSPLHF
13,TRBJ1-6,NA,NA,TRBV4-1,TGCGCCAGCAGCCAAGGGACGGAACCACCCCTCCACTTT,CASSQGTEPPLHF
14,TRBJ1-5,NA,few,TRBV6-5,TGTGCCAGCAGTGAACCCAGGGACAATCAGCCCCAGCATTTT,CASSEPRDNQPQHF
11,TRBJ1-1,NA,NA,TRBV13,TGTGCCAGCAGCTTGTCTCGGGAAGCTTTCTTT,CASSLSREAFF
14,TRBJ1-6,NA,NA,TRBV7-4,TGTGCCAGCAGCTTTGAAGTTGGGGATACACCCCTCCACTTT,CASSFEVGDTPLHF
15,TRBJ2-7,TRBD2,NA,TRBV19,TGTGCCAGTAGTATCGTGGGCGGGAGCTCCTACGAGCAGTACTTC,CASSIVGGSSYEQYF
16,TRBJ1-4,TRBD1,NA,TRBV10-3,TGTGCCATCAGTGAGCAAGGGGGCCGGGGTAATGAAAAACTGTTTTTT,CAISEQGGRGNEKLFF
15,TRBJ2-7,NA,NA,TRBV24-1,TGTGCCACCAAGGTGACGGGTTTCGGTTCCTACGAGCGGTACTTC,CATKVTGFGSYERYF
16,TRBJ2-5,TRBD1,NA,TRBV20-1,TGCAGTGCTCCAACTCGCAGACAGGGGGGCCGAGAGACCCAGTACTTC,CSAPTRRQGGRETQYF
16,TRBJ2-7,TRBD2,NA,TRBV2,TGTGCCAGCAGCGGGACTAGCGGGCGGAGCTCCTACGAGCAGTACTTC,CASSGTSGRSSYEQYF
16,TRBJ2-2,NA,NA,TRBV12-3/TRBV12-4,TGTGCCAGCAGTTTTGGTGGTGGGAGCCCGGCCGGGGAGCTGTTTTTT,CASSFGGGSPAGELFF
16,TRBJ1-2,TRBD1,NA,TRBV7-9,TGTGCCAGCAGCCGAAACCCGGGACAGAATAACTATGGCTACACCTTC,CASSRNPGQNNYGYTF
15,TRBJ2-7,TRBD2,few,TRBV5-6,TGTGCCAGCAGCTTCTATAGCGGGAGGGCCTACGAGCAGTACTTC,CASSFYSGRAYEQYF
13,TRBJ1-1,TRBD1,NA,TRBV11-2,TGTGCCAGCAGCGACAGGGGGCATCTGGAAGCTTTCTTT,CASSDRGHLEAFF
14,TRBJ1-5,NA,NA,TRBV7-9,TGTGCCAGCAGCTTAGGGGGTTCGAGACAGCCCCAGCATTTT,CASSLGGSRQPQHF
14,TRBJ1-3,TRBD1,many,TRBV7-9,TGTGCCAGCAGCTTCGGGACAGATGGAAACACCATATATTTT,CASSFGTDGNTIYF
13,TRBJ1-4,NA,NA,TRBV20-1,TGCAGTGCTAGAGGGAGTTCTAATGAAAAACTGTTTTTT,CSARGSSNEKLFF